The source of this T cell receptor beta chain is a study of blood T cell repertoires in COVID-19. Study-level information: Samples representing acute and convalescent COVID-19 were sourced from the United States, Italy and Spain. Sample material is recorded as cDNA or gDNA derived from T cells, B-cell-depleted T cells, or PBMCs.

Per the original data handling: Reference gene primer amplification in the assay estimated nucleated cell counts. TCRdb's copy holds only in-frame clones and misses some; the assay was immunoSEQ multiplex PCR. That table is the source of V, J and clone size, and D and trimming were worked out from the DNA. Among fewer than 250,000 clones listed, around 90% were seen once. V was clipped by 0 bases and J by 3 bases; unmatched bases: 4. The CDR3 has 16 residues. Germline V CDR1 and CDR2: SGHRS, YFSETQ. The sequenced sample was peripheral blood. J is TRBJ2-1 and V is TRBV5-1, with 9 bases that match TRBD2. The origin of this receptor is a man aged 25-40 years with acute or convalescent COVID-19. The DNA of the CDR3 is TGCGCCAGCAGCTTGGCTAGCGGGGTTTTCTACAATGAGCAGTTCTTC. Translation gives CASSLASGVFYNEQFF.